The TCR beta chain described here comes from a study of blood T cell repertoires in COVID-19. In the study overall: The United States, Italy and Spain were the sources of the acute and convalescent COVID-19 samples. The analysed material was cDNA or gDNA that came from T cells, B-cell-depleted T cells, or PBMCs.

Per the authors' pipeline: Estimated nucleated cell counts came from reference gene primer amplification. Sequencing was performed with immunoSEQ multiplex PCR; in TCRdb, only in-frame clones are kept and a portion is missing. V and J calls plus clone size are reproduced from that table; the DNA served to infer D and trimming. This sample has about 240,000 clones, with more than 75% found just once. Trimming cost V 7 bases and J 6 bases, with 15 bases left between them. The germline V gene encodes CDR1 GTSNPN and CDR2 SVGIG (reference sequence). The CDR3 is 12 residues long. This receptor was obtained from a woman in her 40s who had recovered from COVID-19. The V call is TRBV30, the J call TRBJ1-1; D perhaps matches TRBD1 (6 bases). The source material was peripheral blood. The CDR3 region has the DNA TGTGCCTCTCGGGGGGGGGCCGCTGAAGCTTTCTTT. Amino acid sequence: CASRGGAAEAFF.